These 29 T cell receptor beta chains were all obtained from the same sample, sequenced in a study of cytomegalovirus exposure and HLA in healthy donors. The PCR used 60 Vbeta and 13 Jbeta primers. Method: immunoSEQ multiplex PCR; TCRdb's copy keeps in-frame clones and lacks some. Of around 130,000 clones in the sample, about 80% were seen once. The sample was PBMCs. The receptors derive from a girl aged 2-15 years in good health and CMV-seronegative.

This rearrangement joins TRBV10-1 to TRBJ2-7, with D tentatively TRBD2 (5 bases). Germline V lookup: CDR1 WNHNN, CDR2 SYGVQD (reference sequence). The CDR3 covers 12 residues. Trimming shortened V by 7 bases and J by 6 bases, and 13 bases separated the two germline ends. The CDR3 protein is CASTPTEGEQYF. Here the CDR3 DNA reads TGCGCCAGCACCCCCACCGAGGGCGAGCAGTACTTC.

V is TRBV5-6 and J is TRBJ2-7; tentatively, D is TRBD2 (6 bases). Germline lookup yields CDR1 SGHDT and CDR2 YYEEEE. V dropped 0 bases and J dropped 3 bases, with 10 bases sitting between them. The CDR3 spans 14 residues. CDR3: CASSLAGGYYEQYF. The CDR3 region has the DNA TGTGCCAGCAGCTTGGCTGGAGGGTACTACGAGCAGTACTTC.

J is TRBJ2-7 and V is TRBV7-2, with no clear D. The V and J ends lost 2 bases and 2 bases respectively, with 13 bases between them. The CDR3 sequence is 15 residues long. The germline V gene encodes CDR1 SGHTA and CDR2 FQGNSA. CDR3 amino acids: CASSLLYTLAYEQYF. The DNA of the CDR3 is TGTGCCAGCAGCTTACTGTACACCCTCGCCTACGAGCAGTACTTC.

The rearrangement uses TRBV27 and TRBJ2-2; 12 bases map to TRBD2. V lost 5 bases to trimming and J lost 7 bases; unmatched junction nucleotides: 5. Germline V lookup: CDR1 MNHEY, CDR2 SMNVEV (reference sequence). The CDR3 has 15 residues. CDR3 protein: CASSGLAGIGGELFF. In DNA form, the CDR3 reads TGTGCCAGCAGTGGACTAGCGGGAATCGGCGGGGAGCTGTTTTTT.

The chain couples TRBV27 to TRBJ2-7; tentative D call: TRBD2 (5 bases). The V end was cut by 2 bases, the J end by 2 bases, with 10 bases between. Germline V gene data show CDR1 as MNHEY and CDR2 as SMNVEV (reference sequence). The CDR3 loop spans 14 amino acids. The CDR3 DNA sequence: TGTGCCAGCAGTTTAAGCCGGGGAACCTACGAGCAGTACTTC. It yields the protein CASSLSRGTYEQYF.

V gene TRBV28 combines with J gene TRBJ1-5, with TRBD1 identical over 10 bases. This CDR3 comprises 16 residues. Germline CDR1 is MDHEN and CDR2 is SYDVKM. J lost 3 bases, V lost 3 bases, and 5 bases had no gene match. The DNA of the CDR3 is TGTGCCAGCAGTTTGGGACAGGGGACCCACAATCAGCCCCAGCATTTT. Its translation: CASSLGQGTHNQPQHF.

The CDR3 reads CASSFRGGSGTPGELFF. The CDR3 bases are TGTGCCAGCAGCTTCCGGGGTGGTAGCGGGACCCCAGGGGAGCTGTTTTTT. V gene TRBV7-8 combines with J gene TRBJ2-2, with 8 bases identical to TRBD2. J was trimmed by 8 bases and V by 3 bases; bases with no gene match: 14. The CDR3 loop spans 17 amino acids. From germline, CDR1 is SGHVS and CDR2 FQNEAQ.

This chain links TRBV7-2 with TRBJ2-7; weak D call: TRBD2 (5 bases). Between the trimmed V and J ends, which lost 5 bases and 4 bases, there was a span of 18 bases. CDR3 length: 15 residues. CDR1 and CDR2 from the germline V gene are SGHTA and FQGNSA. The CDR3 is CASSPLSAGIYEQYF. In nucleotides, the CDR3 is TGTGCCAGCAGCCCTCTTTCGGCCGGGATTTACGAGCAGTACTTC.

DNA of the CDR3: TGTGCCTGGAGTTATAGGGGGGGTTCGAACACCGGGGAGCTGTTTTTT. This sequence encodes CAWSYRGGSNTGELFF. The V gene is TRBV30, the J gene TRBJ2-2, with D possibly TRBD2 on 7 matching bases. The CDR3 is 16 residues long. The ends were cut back, 2 bases at V and 0 bases at J, with 13 bases in the middle. CDR1 GTSNPN and CDR2 SVGIG come from the germline V gene (reference sequence). The full variable domain, completed using reference TRBV30 and TRBJ2-2, is SQTIHQWPATLVQPVGSPLSLECTVEGTSNPNLYWYRQAAGRGLQLLFYSVGIGQISSEVPQNLSASRPQDRQFILSSKKLLLSDSGFYLCAWSYRGGSNTGELFFGEGSRLTVL.

This clone was picked up a small number of times. The rearrangement uses TRBV6-1 and TRBJ1-2; D is uncertain. Germline V CDR1 and CDR2: MNHNS, SASEGT. This CDR3 is 14 amino acids long. V was trimmed by 10 bases and J by 2 bases, leaving 17 bases between them. In nucleotides, the CDR3 is TGTGCCACGTACGAGGGATCTGGGAACTATGGCTACACCTTC. It yields the protein CATYEGSGNYGYTF.

The chain uses TRBV7-2 and TRBJ2-3; 10 bases are a match to TRBD2. The CDR3 is 14 residues long. The V and J ends lost 6 bases and 6 bases, in that order; junction bases with no gene match: 6. Germline lookup yields CDR1 SGHTA and CDR2 FQGNSA. CDR3 in amino acids: CASRRGLATDTQYF. The CDR3, as DNA: TGTGCCAGCAGACGGGGACTAGCGACGGATACGCAGTATTTT.

V usage is TRBV7-8 and J usage is TRBJ2-2, with D perhaps TRBD2 (6 bases). The V gene lost 4 bases and the J gene lost 1 base, with 19 bases spanning the gap. This CDR3 is 18 amino acids long. Germline V gives CDR1 SGHVS, CDR2 FQNEAQ. CDR3 amino acids: CASSSGPPAGLNTGELFF. The CDR3 bases are TGTGCCAGCAGCTCGGGGCCACCTGCGGGGCTGAACACCGGGGAGCTGTTTTTT.

This clone is a singleton in its sample. The chain employs TRBV2 and TRBJ2-5; possible D gene TRBD1, 5 bases. Trimming took 4 bases from V and 4 from J, leaving 13 bases between them. Germline-derived CDR1 and CDR2 are SNHLY and FYNNEI. The length of the CDR3 is 14 residues. CDR3 loop: CASSVRVSAETQYF. Written as DNA, the CDR3 is TGTGCCAGCAGTGTCAGGGTATCCGCAGAGACCCAGTACTTC.

J is TRBJ2-5 and V is TRBV6-6; 7 bases map to TRBD2. With V trimmed by 6 bases and J by 1 base, 5 bases remained unmatched. There are 14 residues in the CDR3. Germline V lookup: CDR1 MNHNY, CDR2 SVGAGI (reference sequence). The DNA of the CDR3 is TGTGCCAGCAGGGAACTAGCGAGCCAAGAGACCCAGTACTTC. Its translation is CASRELASQETQYF.

The V call is TRBV5-4, the J call TRBJ2-5, with 7 positions matching TRBD2. V dropped 7 bases and J dropped 0; count of bases not matched to a gene: 0. Per the germline V gene, CDR1 is SGHNT and CDR2 is YYREEE (reference sequence). The CDR3 is made up of 12 amino acids. CDR3 residues: CASGGDQETQYF. As DNA, the CDR3 is TGTGCCAGCGGGGGGGACCAAGAGACCCAGTACTTC.

The sample holds one count of this clone. The rearrangement uses TRBV30 and TRBJ2-7, with 7 nucleotides matching TRBD2. V trimming: 5 bases; J trimming: 1 base; junction bases outside the gene matches: 5. Germline CDR1 is GTSNPN and CDR2 is SVGIG (reference sequence). The CDR3 has 13 amino acids. CDR3 coding DNA: TGTGCCTGGGGACTAGGGAGGTCCTACGAGCAGTACTTC. Its protein is CAWGLGRSYEQYF.

The sample holds a few counts of this clone. The chain recombines TRBV4-3 with TRBJ2-7, with D possibly being TRBD2 (7 bases). V lost 0 bases and J 3 bases, leaving 18 bases between the germline ends. The CDR3 runs to 17 residues. From germline, CDR1 is LGHNA and CDR2 YSLEER. The CDR3 DNA sequence: TGCGCCAGCAGCCAAGAAGGGGGGGGTGAAGGGTTCTACGAGCAGTACTTC. The encoded protein is CASSQEGGGEGFYEQYF.

This chain connects TRBV15 to TRBJ2-6; TRBD1 matches 7 bases. CDR3 length equals 17 residues. CDR1 and CDR2 from the germline V gene are LNHNV and YYDKDF (reference sequence). With 9 bases clipped from V and 2 bases from J, the junction kept 13 bases outside the gene matches. The CDR3 DNA reads as TGTGCCACGACCAAGGGACAGCCCCCGGCTGGGGCCAACGTCCTGACTTTC. Translation gives CATTKGQPPAGANVLTF.

This clone was counted a few times. CDR3 region: CASSDARFNEKLFF. CDR3 DNA: TGTGCCAGCAGTGACGCCAGGTTTAATGAAAAACTGTTTTTT. The chain combines TRBV27 with TRBJ1-4; no reliable D call. The CDR3 totals 14 residues. Germline CDR1 is MNHEY and CDR2 is SMNVEV (reference sequence). The V end lost 5 bases, the J end lost 4 bases, and 11 bases lay between the germline ends.

The chain employs TRBV28 and TRBJ2-7, with TRBD1 identical over 11 bases. With 6 bases clipped from V and 2 bases from J, the junction kept 3 bases outside the gene matches. CDR1 is MDHEN and CDR2 is SYDVKM in the germline V gene. This CDR3 has 14 residues. The CDR3 reads CASRDRGRTYEQYF. The DNA of the CDR3 is TGTGCCAGCAGGGACAGGGGGCGAACCTACGAGCAGTACTTC. Complete variable domain (other parts from reference TRBV28 and TRBJ2-7): DVKVTQSSRYLVKRTGEKVFLECVQDMDHENMFWYRQDPGLGLRLIYFSYDVKMKEKGDIPEGYSVSREKKERFSLILESASTNQTSMYLCASRDRGRTYEQYFGPGTRLTVT.

The chain combines TRBV5-4 with TRBJ1-2; D might be TRBD1 (5 bases). Deletions cut 2 bases from V and 2 bases from J, with 19 bases between. The germline V gene encodes CDR1 SGHNT and CDR2 YYREEE (reference sequence). There are 17 residues in the CDR3. The CDR3 is CASSFDGAGLVNYGYTF. The CDR3, as DNA: TGTGCCAGCAGCTTTGACGGAGCGGGGCTTGTCAACTATGGCTACACCTTC.

In this sample, this clone turned up a few times. V gene TRBV2 combines with J gene TRBJ1-1, with 9 bases identical to TRBD1. The V and J ends lost 6 bases and 3 bases, in that order; junction bases with no gene match: 8. The CDR3 is made up of 15 amino acids. Per germline, CDR1 SNHLY and CDR2 FYNNEI. CDR3 DNA: TGTGCCAGCAGGGAACCACAGGGGGCATACACTGAAGCTTTCTTT. Translated: CASREPQGAYTEAFF.

The V call is TRBV18, the J call TRBJ2-7, with 9 bases identical to TRBD1. The germline V gene has CDR1 KGHSH and CDR2 LQKENI. The trim removed 3 bases at V and 4 bases at J, leaving 4 bases unmatched. CDR3 length: 14 residues. The CDR3 coding sequence is TGTGCCAGCTCACCGGACAGGGGAGAATACGAGCAGTACTTC. Translation gives CASSPDRGEYEQYF. Using reference TRBV18 and TRBJ2-7 for the parts outside the CDR3, the full variable domain is NAGVMQNPRHLVRRRGQEARLRCSPMKGHSHVYWYRQLPEEGLKFMVYLQKENIIDESGMPKERFSAEFPKEGPSILRIQQVVRGDSAAYFCASSPDRGEYEQYFGPGTRLTVT.

The V and J genes are TRBV4-2 and TRBJ2-7, with D uncertain. Trimming removed 0 bases at V and 7 bases at J, with 22 bases between. Germline V gene lookup returns CDR1 LGHNA and CDR2 YNFKEQ. CDR3 length equals 17 residues. CDR3 sequence: CASSQESSHRPPLEQYF. Written as DNA, the CDR3 is TGTGCCAGCAGCCAAGAGTCGAGCCATCGCCCGCCCTTGGAGCAGTACTTC.

The rearrangement links TRBV6-5 to TRBJ1-1, with D possibly matching TRBD1 (5 bases). V was clipped by 1 base and J by 1 base, with 13 bases between them. Germline CDR1 is MNHEY and CDR2 is SVGAGI. CDR3 length equals 16 residues. DNA for the CDR3: TGTGCCAGCAGTTACTTGACGGGACTCCCGAACACTGAAGCTTTCTTT. Its translation is CASSYLTGLPNTEAFF.

The rearrangement joins TRBV19 to TRBJ2-1, with 9 bases fitting TRBD2. The germline CDR1 and CDR2 sequences are LNHDA and SQIVND (reference sequence). After removal of 5 bases from V and 4 bases from J, the junction contained 6 bases not matched to a gene. The CDR3 runs 15 residues. The CDR3 DNA follows: TGTGCCAGTAGTTTGCTGGCGGGAGGGTACAATGAGCAGTTCTTC. This translates into CASSLLAGGYNEQFF.

The rearrangement uses TRBV4-2 and TRBJ1-5; D ambiguous. Germline lookup yields CDR1 LGHNA and CDR2 YNFKEQ. V gave up 1 base and J gave up 3 bases, with 10 bases separating them. The CDR3 runs to 15 residues. The CDR3 DNA reads as TGTGCCAGCAGCCAAGCTTTACGGGACAATCAGCCCCAGCATTTT. This gives the protein CASSQALRDNQPQHF.

In this sample, this clone turned up a few times. This chain joins TRBV7-8 and TRBJ2-5, with TRBD2 matching over 8 bases. The CDR3 is 13 amino acids. Trimming took 7 bases from V and 4 from J; bases not matched to a gene: 5. Germline V lookup: CDR1 SGHVS, CDR2 FQNEAQ. The CDR3 coding sequence is TGTGCCAGCACGCAAGCGGGAGCAGAGACCCAGTACTTC. Translated: CASTQAGAETQYF.

This clone was found a few times. The rearrangement joins TRBV5-6 to TRBJ2-6, with a tentative D call TRBD2 (5 bases). V lost 4 bases, J lost 4 bases, and 15 bases lay in between. This CDR3 is built from 16 residues. Germline V gene data show CDR1 as SGHDT and CDR2 as YYEEEE. CDR3 coding DNA: TGTGCCAGCAGCGCCGCCTGGTCGGGGGGGGCCAACGTCCTGACTTTC. Translating it yields CASSAAWSGGANVLTF.